Listed below are T cell receptor beta chains from one sample, sequenced in a study of cytomegalovirus exposure and HLA in healthy donors. Only in-frame clones appear in the TCRdb table, and some are missing; sequencing was by immunoSEQ multiplex PCR. This table has under 200,000 clones, approximately 96% appearing once. What was sequenced was PBMCs. The receptors were sampled from a woman aged 18-35 years in good health and CMV-seronegative. Both conserved end residues are part of each CDR3. A D gene is named only where the DNA matches it firmly. Clone size is given for some rows only: seen once, a few or many times, or a class if the clone is expanded.

D | size | J | V | CDR3 | DNA
NA | NA | TRBJ2-1 | TRBV11-3 | CASSLLGRGANNEQFF | TGTGCCAGCAGCTTACTAGGGCGGGGCGCCAACAATGAGCAGTTCTTC
NA | NA | TRBJ2-3 | TRBV30 | CAWSRVFQTDTQYF | TGTGCCTGGAGTCGGGTTTTTCAGACAGATACGCAGTATTTT
NA | NA | TRBJ1-5 | TRBV6-6 | CASSYGRATNQPQHF | TGTGCCAGCAGTTACGGCAGGGCAACTAATCAGCCCCAGCATTTT
TRBD1 | NA | TRBJ1-1 | TRBV15 | CATSRTGDREAFF | TGTGCCACCAGCAGGACAGGGGATAGGGAGGCTTTCTTT
NA | NA | TRBJ1-2 | TRBV10-3 | CATTQPRVRGYTF | TGTGCCACGACCCAGCCCAGGGTCCGGGGCTACACCTTC
TRBD2 | NA | TRBJ2-2 | TRBV19 | CASSRRTSGGGSNKRNTGELFF | TGTGCCAGTAGTCGCCGGACTAGCGGGGGGGGGAGTAATAAAAGGAACACCGGGGAGCTGTTTTTT
TRBD1 | few | TRBJ1-2 | TRBV18 | CASSTGHGTKDGYTF | TGTGCCAGCTCGACAGGGCATGGTACGAAGGATGGCTACACCTTC
NA | NA | TRBJ2-7 | TRBV2 | CASRIRSGHSPYEQYF | TGTGCCAGCAGGATACGAAGCGGGCACTCCCCCTACGAGCAGTACTTC
NA | NA | TRBJ1-4 | TRBV11-2 | CASSLGSAANEKLFF | TGTGCCAGCAGCTTAGGGAGTGCGGCTAATGAAAAACTGTTTTTT
TRBD1 | NA | TRBJ1-6 | TRBV7-9 | CASSPQGNSPLHF | TGTGCCAGCAGCCCACAGGGGAATTCACCCCTCCACTTT
TRBD1 | NA | TRBJ1-1 | TRBV5-1 | CASSAGTGVNTEAFF | TGCGCCAGCAGCGCCGGGACAGGGGTGAACACTGAAGCTTTCTTT
NA | NA | TRBJ2-1 | TRBV7-9 | CASSLPTAYNEQFF | TGTGCCAGCAGCCTACCGACAGCATACAATGAGCAGTTCTTC
NA | NA | TRBJ1-5 | TRBV7-2 | CASSLEWGLRNQPQHF | TGTGCCAGCAGCTTAGAGTGGGGACTAAGGAATCAGCCCCAGCATTTT
TRBD2 | NA | TRBJ2-1 | TRBV9 | CASSVGLAGGYNEQFF | TGTGCCAGCAGCGTAGGGTTAGCGGGGGGTTACAATGAGCAGTTCTTC
NA | NA | TRBJ1-1 | TRBV25-1 | CASSEYSRGSVFF | TGTGCCAGCAGTGAATATAGCCGGGGGAGCGTTTTCTTT
NA | NA | TRBJ1-1 | TRBV13 | CASSYLAGLNTEAFF | TGTGCCAGCAGCTACTTGGCAGGCTTGAACACTGAAGCTTTCTTT
TRBD1 | NA | TRBJ2-7 | TRBV6-5 | CASSQGASYEQYF | TGTGCCAGCAGTCAGGGGGCTTCCTACGAGCAGTACTTC
NA | NA | TRBJ1-1 | TRBV6-5 | CASSRESVSKAFF | TGTGCCAGCAGTAGGGAGAGCGTTAGTAAAGCTTTCTTT
NA | NA | TRBJ1-5 | TRBV28 | CASSFAGDKWPQHF | TGTGCCAGCAGTTTCGCAGGGGATAAATGGCCCCAGCATTTT
NA | few | TRBJ1-3 | TRBV19 | CASHAGNTGNTIYF | TGTGCCAGTCACGCCGGGAACACTGGAAACACCATATATTTT
NA | NA | TRBJ2-3 | TRBV7-3 | CASSYHVPGVPDTQYF | TGTGCCAGCAGCTACCACGTCCCGGGGGTGCCAGATACGCAGTATTTT
NA | NA | TRBJ1-3 | TRBV6-5 | CASSLGGHSGNTIYF | TGTGCCAGCAGCCTCGGAGGTCACTCTGGAAACACCATATATTTT
TRBD1 | NA | TRBJ1-1 | TRBV6-1 | CASRLQGLNTEAFF | TGTGCCAGCAGGCTACAGGGGTTGAACACTGAAGCTTTCTTT
TRBD1 | NA | TRBJ1-1 | TRBV29-1 | CSVQTTGDTEAFF | TGCAGCGTTCAAACAACAGGGGACACTGAAGCTTTCTTT
TRBD2 | NA | TRBJ2-5 | TRBV7-9 | CASSDPSLAGGRLETQYF | TGTGCCAGCAGCGACCCAAGCCTAGCGGGGGGCCGGTTAGAGACCCAGTACTTC
NA | NA | TRBJ1-5 | TRBV9 | CASSAEGTSNQPQHF | TGTGCCAGCAGCGCCGAAGGGACAAGCAATCAGCCCCAGCATTTT
NA | NA | TRBJ1-2 | TRBV5-8 | CASSLGGIGYGYTF | TGTGCCAGCAGCTTGGGCGGGATCGGCTATGGCTACACCTTC
TRBD1 | NA | TRBJ1-2 | TRBV2 | CASIAGQAPHGYTF | TGTGCCAGCATAGCCGGACAGGCCCCCCATGGCTACACCTTC
NA | NA | TRBJ2-7 | TRBV15 | CATSRARWGEEQYF | TGTGCCACCAGCAGAGCTCGCTGGGGGGAAGAGCAGTACTTC
TRBD2 | NA | TRBJ2-7 | TRBV7-9 | CASSLGLAGGNSEQYF | TGTGCCAGCAGCTTAGGCCTAGCGGGGGGGAATTCCGAGCAGTACTTC
TRBD1 | NA | TRBJ1-2 | TRBV7-2 | CASNRGQEPYGYTF | TGTGCCAGCAACCGAGGACAGGAACCCTATGGCTACACCTTC
TRBD2 | NA | TRBJ2-1 | TRBV19 | CASSIGGDSYNEQFF | TGTGCCAGTAGTATTGGGGGGGACTCCTACAATGAGCAGTTCTTC
NA | NA | TRBJ2-5 | TRBV7-2 | CASSAVVGTPETQYF | TGTGCCAGCAGCGCAGTTGTAGGGACTCCAGAGACCCAGTACTTC
NA | NA | TRBJ1-4 | TRBV6-5 | CASQQGTNEKLFF | TGTGCCAGCCAACAGGGCACTAATGAAAAACTGTTTTTT
TRBD2 | NA | TRBJ2-1 | TRBV27 | CASSSGLAGEYNEQFF | TGTGCCAGCAGTTCGGGGCTAGCGGGGGAGTACAATGAGCAGTTCTTC
NA | few | TRBJ1-2 | TRBV4-2 | CASSQRTVYGYTF | TGTGCCAGCAGCCAAAGGACAGTCTATGGCTACACCTTC
TRBD1 | NA | TRBJ2-5 | TRBV6-1 | CASSDGQGHLHQYF | TGTGCCAGCAGTGACGGACAGGGCCACCTGCACCAGTACTTC
TRBD1 | once | TRBJ1-2 | TRBV9 | CASRPIAGQGAYGYTF | TGTGCCAGCAGACCGATAGCGGGACAGGGGGCTTATGGCTACACCTTC
TRBD2 | NA | TRBJ2-7 | TRBV9 | CASSPSPGLEPSYEQYF | TGTGCCAGCAGCCCCTCTCCGGGACTAGAACCCTCCTACGAGCAGTACTTC
NA | NA | TRBJ1-1 | TRBV27 | CASTTGRVNTEAFF | TGTGCCAGCACCACCGGGAGGGTGAACACTGAAGCTTTCTTT